This T cell receptor (beta chain) is drawn from a study of T cells in localized non-small cell lung cancer. TCRdb keeps only in-frame clones here, not all; method: immunoSEQ multiplex PCR. The repertoire holds under 12,000 clones, with approximately 80% as singletons. Study-wide points: Longer overall survival was seen with higher T cell density measured in blood. Because only a single region of the tumor was sequenced, heterogeneity remains possible. Uninvolved neighboring lung showed the greatest T cell clonality, exceeding tumor.

The sample holds one count of this clone. Its specificity is unknown. Per germline, CDR1 LGHNA and CDR2 YSLEER. The CDR3 is 16 residues long. Trimming removed 0 bases at V and 5 bases at J, with 15 bases between. The sequence was obtained from a female donor at least 60 years old with stage II lung adenocarcinoma. The sequencing used peripheral blood mononuclear cells, collected before any cancer treatment. The chain recombines TRBV4-3 with TRBJ2-3; possible D gene TRBD1, 7 bases. The CDR3 protein is CASSQDMEGARDTQYF. DNA for the CDR3: TGCGCCAGCAGCCAAGATATGGAGGGGGCACGAGATACGCAGTATTTT.